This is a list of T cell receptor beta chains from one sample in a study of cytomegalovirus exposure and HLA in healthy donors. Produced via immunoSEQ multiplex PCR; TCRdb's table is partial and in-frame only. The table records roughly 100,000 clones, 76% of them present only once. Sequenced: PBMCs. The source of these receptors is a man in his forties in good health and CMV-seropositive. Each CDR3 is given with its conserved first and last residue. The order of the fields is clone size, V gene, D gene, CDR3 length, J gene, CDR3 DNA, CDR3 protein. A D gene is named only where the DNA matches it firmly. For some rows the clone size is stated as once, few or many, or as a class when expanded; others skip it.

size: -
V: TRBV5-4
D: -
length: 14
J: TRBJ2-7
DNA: TGTGCCAGCAGCTTGGCAGGCTCACCCTACGAGCAGTACTTC
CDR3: CASSLAGSPYEQYF

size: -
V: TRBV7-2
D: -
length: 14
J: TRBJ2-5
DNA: TGTGCCAGCAGCTTAGTAGCAGGGCGAGAGACCCAGTACTTC
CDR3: CASSLVAGRETQYF

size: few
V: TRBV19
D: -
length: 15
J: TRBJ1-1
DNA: TGTGCCAGTAGTATACCGACAGAATCTTACACTGAAGCTTTCTTT
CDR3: CASSIPTESYTEAFF

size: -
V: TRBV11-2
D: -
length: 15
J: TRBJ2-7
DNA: TGTGCCAGCAGCGAGGCCAGGGGTAGGACCTACGAGCAGTACTTC
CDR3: CASSEARGRTYEQYF

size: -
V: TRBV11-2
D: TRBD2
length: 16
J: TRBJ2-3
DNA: TGTGCCAGCAGCTTACTAGCGGGAGACCACACAGATACGCAGTATTTT
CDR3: CASSLLAGDHTDTQYF

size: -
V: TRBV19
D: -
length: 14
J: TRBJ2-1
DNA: TGTGCCAGTAGTATAATGGAGTCCTACAATGAGCAGTTCTTC
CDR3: CASSIMESYNEQFF

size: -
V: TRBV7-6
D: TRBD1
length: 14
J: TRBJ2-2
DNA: TGTGCCAGCACTGGGACAGGGAACACCGGGGAGCTGTTTTTT
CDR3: CASTGTGNTGELFF

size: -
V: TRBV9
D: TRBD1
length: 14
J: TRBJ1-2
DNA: TGTGCCAGCAACCGACAGGGGGCGAGCTATGGCTACACCTTC
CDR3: CASNRQGASYGYTF

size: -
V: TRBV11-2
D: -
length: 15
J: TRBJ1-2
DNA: TGTGCCAGCAGCTTAGCAAAGTATGGGCTCTCTGGCTACACCTTC
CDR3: CASSLAKYGLSGYTF

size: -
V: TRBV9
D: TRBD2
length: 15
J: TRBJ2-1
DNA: TGTGCCAGCAGCGCCGGACTAGCGGTATACAATGAGCAGTTCTTC
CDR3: CASSAGLAVYNEQFF

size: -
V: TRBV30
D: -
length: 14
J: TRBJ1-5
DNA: TGTGCCTGGTCTACCGGGTCCATCAATCAGCCCCAGCATTTT
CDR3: CAWSTGSINQPQHF

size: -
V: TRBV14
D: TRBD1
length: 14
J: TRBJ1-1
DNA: TGTGCCAGCAGCCAGTGGACAGGGAACACTGAAGCTTTCTTT
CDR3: CASSQWTGNTEAFF

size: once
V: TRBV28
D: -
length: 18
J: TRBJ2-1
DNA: TGTGCCAGCAGTGAACAGGGCACAATCGTTAGCTCCTACAATGAGCAGTTCTTC
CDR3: CASSEQGTIVSSYNEQFF

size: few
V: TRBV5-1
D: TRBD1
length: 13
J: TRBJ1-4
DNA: TGCGCCAGCAGCCCCGGACAGGATTTAAAACTGTTTTTT
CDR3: CASSPGQDLKLFF

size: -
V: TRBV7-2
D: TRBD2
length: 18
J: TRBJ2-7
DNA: TGTGCCAGCAGCTTAACGCTAGCGGGGGCCGCTAGCTCCTACGAGCAGTACTTC
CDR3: CASSLTLAGAASSYEQYF

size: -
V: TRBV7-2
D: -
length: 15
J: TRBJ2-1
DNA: TGTGCCAGCAGGTTGGGACGGGGGGCGCGGGATGAGCAGTTCTTC
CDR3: CASRLGRGARDEQFF

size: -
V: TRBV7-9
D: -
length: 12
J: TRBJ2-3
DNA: TGTGCCAGCAGCTCGACAGGAGATACGCAGTATTTT
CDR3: CASSSTGDTQYF

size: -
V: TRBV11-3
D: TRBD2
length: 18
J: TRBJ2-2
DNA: TGTGCCAGCAGCTCCGGGACTAGCGGGAGGGCCGGCACCGGGGAGCTGTTTTTT
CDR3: CASSSGTSGRAGTGELFF

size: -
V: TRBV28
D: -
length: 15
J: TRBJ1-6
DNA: TGTGCCAGCAGTTTAGGGCGGGGGGGAACTTCACCCCTCCACTTT
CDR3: CASSLGRGGTSPLHF

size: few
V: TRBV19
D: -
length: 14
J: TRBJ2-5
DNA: TGTGCCAGTAGGGACGAGGGAGGGGGTGAGACCCAGTACTTC
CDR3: CASRDEGGGETQYF

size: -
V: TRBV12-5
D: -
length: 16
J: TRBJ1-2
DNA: TGTGCTAGTGGTTTGGTACTCCCCACAGTTAACTATGGCTACACCTTC
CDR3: CASGLVLPTVNYGYTF

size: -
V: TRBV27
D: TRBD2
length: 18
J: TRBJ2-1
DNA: TGTGCCAGCAGTCCCCTGGGTCAGCGGGAGGGCTTATACAATGAGCAGTTCTTC
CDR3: CASSPLGQREGLYNEQFF

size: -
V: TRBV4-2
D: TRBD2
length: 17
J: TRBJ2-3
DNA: TGTGCCAGCAGCCATCTCCGTAGCGGGACCCCCACAGATACGCAGTATTTT
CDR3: CASSHLRSGTPTDTQYF

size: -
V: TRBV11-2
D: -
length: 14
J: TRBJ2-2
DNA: TGTGCCAGCAGCTTTTGGCGGAGCACCGGGGAGCTGTTTTTT
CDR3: CASSFWRSTGELFF

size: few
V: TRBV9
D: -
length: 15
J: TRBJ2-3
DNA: TGTGCCAGCAGCGCTGCGTGGCAGGGCACAGATACGCAGTATTTT
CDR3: CASSAAWQGTDTQYF

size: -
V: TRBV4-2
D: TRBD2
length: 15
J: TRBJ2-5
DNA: TGTGCCAGCAGCCAAGATTTAGCGGGGGGCAGAGAGCAGTACTTC
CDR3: CASSQDLAGGREQYF

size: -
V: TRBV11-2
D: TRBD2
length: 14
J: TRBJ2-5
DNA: TGTGCCAGCAGCTTAGATGGGAGGGGCGAGACCCAGTACTTC
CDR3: CASSLDGRGETQYF

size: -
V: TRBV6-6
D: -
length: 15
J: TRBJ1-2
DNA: TGTGCCACCCTGAACCTCGGACAGTATTTTTATGGCTACACCTTC
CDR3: CATLNLGQYFYGYTF

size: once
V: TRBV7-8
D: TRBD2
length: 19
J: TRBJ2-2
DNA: TGTGCCAGCAGCTACCGAAGGGGACTAGGAGCACACCCCCCCGGGGAGCTGTTTTTT
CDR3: CASSYRRGLGAHPPGELFF

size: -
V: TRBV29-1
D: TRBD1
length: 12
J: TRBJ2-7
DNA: TGCAGCGCCGGACAGGTATCCTACGAGCAGTACTTC
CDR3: CSAGQVSYEQYF

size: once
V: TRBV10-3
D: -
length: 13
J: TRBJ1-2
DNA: TGTGCCATCAGTGAAAGGGGAATAGGTGGCTACACCTTC
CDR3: CAISERGIGGYTF

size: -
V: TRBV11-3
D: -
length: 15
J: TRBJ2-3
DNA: TGTGCCAGCAGCTTACTAGGACAGGGAGGGGATACGCAGTATTTT
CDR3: CASSLLGQGGDTQYF

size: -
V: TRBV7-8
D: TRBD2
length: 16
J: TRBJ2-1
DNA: TGTGCCAGCAGCCAAAATCCACTAGCGGGACGGGATGAGCAGTTCTTC
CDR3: CASSQNPLAGRDEQFF

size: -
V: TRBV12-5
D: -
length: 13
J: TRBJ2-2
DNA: TGTGCTAGTGGTCCCCAACTTTTCGGGGAGCTGTTTTTT
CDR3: CASGPQLFGELFF

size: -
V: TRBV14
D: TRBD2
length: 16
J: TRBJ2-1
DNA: TGTGCCAGCAGCGATAGGACTAGCGGGTTTTACAATGAGCAGTTCTTC
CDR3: CASSDRTSGFYNEQFF

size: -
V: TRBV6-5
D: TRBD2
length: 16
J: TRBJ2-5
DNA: TGTGCCAGCAGTTCCCTACGACTAGCGGGACAAGAGACCCAGTACTTC
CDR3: CASSSLRLAGQETQYF

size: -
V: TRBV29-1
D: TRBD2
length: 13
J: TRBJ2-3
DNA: TGCAGCGTGGAGACTAGCGGGAGCTATACGCAGTATTTT
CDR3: CSVETSGSYTQYF

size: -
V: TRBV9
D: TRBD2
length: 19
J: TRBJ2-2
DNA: TGTGCCAGCAGCGTAGTAGAGGGGATATATCGGGGGGACACCGGGGAGCTGTTTTTT
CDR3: CASSVVEGIYRGDTGELFF

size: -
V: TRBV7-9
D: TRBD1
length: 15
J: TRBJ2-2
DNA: TGTGCCAGCCGGTACGGACAGGGAAGCACCGGGGAGCTGTTTTTT
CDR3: CASRYGQGSTGELFF

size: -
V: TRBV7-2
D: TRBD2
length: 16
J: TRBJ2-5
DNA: TGTGCCAGCAGCTTAGGGTTGGGACTAGGGGGGGAGACCCAGTACTTC
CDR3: CASSLGLGLGGETQYF

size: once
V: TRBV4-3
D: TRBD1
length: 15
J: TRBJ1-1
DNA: TGCGCCAGCAGCTACCAGACAGGGATGAACACTGAAGCTTTCTTT
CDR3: CASSYQTGMNTEAFF

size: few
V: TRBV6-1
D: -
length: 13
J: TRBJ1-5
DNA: TGTGCCAGCAGTGTACGGGGCAATCAGCCCCAGCATTTT
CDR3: CASSVRGNQPQHF

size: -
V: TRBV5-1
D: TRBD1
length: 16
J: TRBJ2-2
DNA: TGCGCCAGCAGCTTGGGGCCAGGGGGCATGACCGGGGAGCTGTTTTTT
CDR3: CASSLGPGGMTGELFF

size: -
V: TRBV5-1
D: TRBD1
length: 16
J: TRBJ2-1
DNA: TGCGCCAGCAGCTCGGGACAGGCGCTTATACAATTTGAGCAGTTCTTC
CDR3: CASSSGQALIQFEQFF

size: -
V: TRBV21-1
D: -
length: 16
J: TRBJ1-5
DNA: TGTGCCAGCAGCAAACCCCGGGGGGTTGGGAATCAGCCCCAGCATTTT
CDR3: CASSKPRGVGNQPQHF

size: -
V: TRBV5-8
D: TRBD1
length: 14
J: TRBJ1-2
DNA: TGTGCCAGCAGCTCCGGGACAGGGAGCTATGGCTACACCTTC
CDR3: CASSSGTGSYGYTF

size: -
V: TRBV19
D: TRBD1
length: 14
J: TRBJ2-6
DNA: TGTGCCAGTAGAGACAGGGGTGGGGCCAACGTCCTGACTTTC
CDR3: CASRDRGGANVLTF

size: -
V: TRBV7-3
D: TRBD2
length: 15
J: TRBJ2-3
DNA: TGTGCCAGCAGGCTGGGACTAGCGGGCACAGATACGCAGTATTTT
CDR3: CASRLGLAGTDTQYF

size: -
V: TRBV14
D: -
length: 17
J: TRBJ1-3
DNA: TGTGCCAGCAGCCAAGTCGGGGGGTCTTACTCTGGAAACACCATATATTTT
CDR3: CASSQVGGSYSGNTIYF

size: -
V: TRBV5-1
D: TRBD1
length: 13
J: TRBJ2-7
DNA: TGCGCCAGCAGCACCGGACAGGGCCACGAGCAGTACTTC
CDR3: CASSTGQGHEQYF

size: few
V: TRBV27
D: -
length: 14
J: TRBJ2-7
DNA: TGTGCCAGCAGTTTAGACAGTCTAGGCAACGAGCAGTACTTC
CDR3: CASSLDSLGNEQYF

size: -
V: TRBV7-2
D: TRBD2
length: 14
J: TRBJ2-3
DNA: TGTGCCAGCAGCCAACGGGGGGTCACAGATACGCAGTATTTT
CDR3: CASSQRGVTDTQYF

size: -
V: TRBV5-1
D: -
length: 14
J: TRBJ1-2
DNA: TGCGCCAGCAGCTTGTTTGGCGATCGAGGGGGCTACACCTTC
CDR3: CASSLFGDRGGYTF